What follows are 20 T cell receptor beta chains derived from one specimen sequenced in a study of HIV-infected patients and healthy controls. Reverse transcription used around 500 ng RNA and constant-region primers for alpha and beta. Separate chain-specific third strand synthesis with multiplexing indices produced the alpha and beta libraries. MiXCR was run by TCRdb on the 5' RACE reads, yielding one entry per CDR3 protein. The repertoire holds some 19,000 distinct CDR3 sequences, with over 7% as singletons. Whole blood was used without fractionation, so all unsorted peripheral T cells were included. Sequenced: blood. Every receptor here comes from an adult in good health.

This clonotype was counted at least ten times. The rearrangement joins TRBV20-1 to TRBJ1-1, with 10 bases lining up with TRBD1. The CDR3 covers 13 residues. Per the germline V gene, CDR1 is DFQATT and CDR2 is SNEGSKA (reference sequence). V was pared by 5 bases and J by 5 bases, with 5 bases of the junction left unmatched. As DNA, the CDR3 is TGCAGTGCTCAGACAGGGGGCGGGACTGAAGCTTTCTTT. It yields the protein CSAQTGGGTEAFF.

The V call is TRBV6-1, the J call TRBJ2-4; TRBD1 aligns across 8 bases. CDR1 MNHNS and CDR2 SASEGT come from the germline V gene. V dropped 5 bases and J dropped 3; count of bases not matched to a gene: 6. The CDR3 runs to 15 residues. The CDR3 spells CASSPLDRVKNIQYF. The CDR3 region has the DNA TGTGCCAGCAGTCCCCTGGACAGGGTCAAAAACATTCAGTACTTC.

The chain combines TRBV5-1 with TRBJ2-1; D uncertain. Germline assignment: CDR1 SGHRS and CDR2 YFSETQ. This CDR3 spans 14 amino acids. V lost 6 bases and J lost 6, with 16 bases in between. The DNA for the CDR3 is TGCGCCAGCACCCCCGGTGGCGCCGTCAATGAGCAGTTCTTC. Protein sequence: CASTPGGAVNEQFF.

At least ten counts were recorded for this clonotype. V is TRBV28 and J is TRBJ1-1, with 7 bases identical to TRBD1. J lost 3 bases, V lost 5 bases, and 3 bases had no gene match. Germline V lookup: CDR1 MDHEN, CDR2 SYDVKM. This CDR3 spans 13 amino acids. CDR3 amino acids: CASSDRDYTEAFF. CDR3 bases: TGTGCCAGCAGTGACAGGGATTACACTGAAGCTTTCTTT.

This clonotype was seen at least ten times. The rearrangement uses TRBV5-8 and TRBJ1-4, with 11 bases that match TRBD1. This CDR3 region has 16 residues. The ends lost 4 bases at V and 2 bases at J; junction bases unmatched: 4. Germline lookup yields CDR1 SGHTS and CDR2 YDEGEE. The CDR3: CASSPGQGATNEKLFF. The CDR3 DNA is TGTGCCAGCAGCCCCGGACAGGGGGCGACTAATGAAAAACTGTTTTTT.

This clonotype was seen more than once but under ten times. The V and J genes are TRBV7-9 and TRBJ2-1; no clear D. Germline V CDR1 and CDR2: SEHNR, FQNEAQ (reference sequence). V was clipped by 5 bases and J by 12 bases, with 17 bases between them. This CDR3 region has 13 residues. This chain's CDR3 is CASSPNPTPGQFF. In DNA, the CDR3 is TGTGCCAGCAGCCCCAACCCGACTCCGGGGCAGTTCTTC.

This clonotype is medium-sized in the sample. The chain has TRBV15 and TRBJ2-3; weak D call: TRBD2 (5 bases). Germline-derived CDR1 and CDR2 are LNHNV and YYDKDF (reference sequence). Trimming pared 0 bases from V and 4 bases from J, leaving 8 bases between. CDR3 size: 14 residues. The CDR3 bases are TGTGCCACCAGCAGAGATCGGGGATCAGATACGCAGTATTTT. Its protein product is CATSRDRGSDTQYF.

Relative to its sample, this clonotype is medium-sized. The chain has TRBV28 and TRBJ2-7; D gene unclear. Germline CDR1 reads MDHEN; CDR2 reads SYDVKM. V gave up 4 bases and J gave up 4 bases, with 14 bases separating them. The CDR3 extends over 14 amino acids. In DNA form, the CDR3 reads TGTGCCAGCAGTTCACCTTGGAAGGCTTACGAGCAGTACTTC. Its translation: CASSSPWKAYEQYF.

This clonotype was picked up many times. This chain links TRBV6-5 with TRBJ1-5; 8 bases agree with TRBD1. The CDR3 runs 17 residues. The V gene end was trimmed by 2 bases and the J gene end by 6 bases; junction bases not matched to a gene: 12. Germline V gives CDR1 MNHEY, CDR2 SVGAGI. The CDR3 protein is CASSYRSPTGGIQPQHF. DNA of the CDR3: TGTGCCAGCAGTTACCGATCGCCCACAGGGGGTATTCAGCCCCAGCATTTT.

This clonotype has at least ten counts. The rearrangement joins TRBV6-2 or TRBV6-3 to TRBJ2-6; D not certain. The CDR3 is made up of 13 amino acids. Germline assignment: CDR1 MNHEY and CDR2 SVGEGT. Trimming pared 7 bases from V and 0 bases from J, leaving 4 bases between. The DNA for the CDR3 is TGTGCCAGCAAAGCCTCTGGGGCCAACGTCCTGACTTTC. This encodes CASKASGANVLTF.

This clonotype has just a few counts. The chain carries TRBV28 and TRBJ1-4; no definite D call. With 7 bases removed from V and 0 bases from J, the gap between germline ends came to 9 bases. Germline V CDR1 and CDR2: MDHEN, SYDVKM. The CDR3 has 14 residues. DNA for the CDR3: TGTGCCAGCACCCTTTCCGCAACTAATGAAAAACTGTTTTTT. It encodes CASTLSATNEKLFF.

The genes are TRBV6-2 or TRBV6-3 and TRBJ1-1; TRBD1 might be the D (5 bases). CDR1 MNHEY and CDR2 SVGEGT come from the germline V gene. The CDR3 is 15 residues long. V was trimmed by 5 bases and J by 5 bases, leaving 18 bases between them. Written as DNA, the CDR3 is TGTGCCAGCAGTAACTTCAGGGTGGTTCGGACTGAAGCTTTCTTT. This sequence encodes CASSNFRVVRTEAFF.

There are many counts of this clonotype. The CDR3: CASSQARFTGKGGSTEAFF. The CDR3 bases are TGTGCCAGCAGCCAAGCACGATTCACAGGGAAGGGCGGGAGCACTGAAGCTTTCTTT. The rearrangement uses TRBV3-1 and TRBJ1-1; a weak D match, TRBD1 (6 bases). Germline V CDR1 and CDR2: LGHDT, YNNKEL (reference sequence). The CDR3 contains 19 residues. Trimming stripped 1 base from V and 4 bases from J, with 25 bases between.

This clonotype showed up many times. CDR3 sequence reads: CASSAAVHSYNEQFF. As DNA, the CDR3 is TGTGCCAGCAGCGCCGCAGTTCACTCCTACAATGAGCAGTTCTTC. The gene calls are TRBV7-2 and TRBJ2-1; D remains ambiguous. The germline V and J ends were trimmed by 5 bases and 0 bases, with 11 bases remaining between them. There are 15 residues in the CDR3. CDR1 and CDR2 (germline): SGHTA, FQGNSA.

By share, this clonotype counts as medium-sized. The chain is built from TRBV12-3 or TRBV12-4 and TRBJ2-6, with D perhaps TRBD1 (5 bases). The ends were cut back, 5 bases at V and 2 bases at J, with 7 bases in the middle. This CDR3 region has 14 residues. DNA of the CDR3: TGTGCCAGCAGTCAGGGTGCTGGGGCCAACGTCCTGACTTTC. Its translation: CASSQGAGANVLTF.

This clonotype was seen ten or more times. The chain joins TRBV7-9 to TRBJ2-1; the D is unclear. Trimming shortened V by 4 bases and J by 5 bases, and 6 bases separated the two germline ends. CDR3 size: 12 residues. Germline CDR1 SEHNR, CDR2 FQNEAQ (reference sequence). The CDR3 protein is CASSWLHNEQFF. For the CDR3, the DNA is TGTGCCAGCAGCTGGCTCCACAATGAGCAGTTCTTC.

This clonotype was seen at least ten times. The gene calls are TRBV10-3 and TRBJ2-3; 7 positions agree with TRBD2. Trimming at V came to 0 bases and at J to 3 bases, leaving 6 bases not matched to a gene. The CDR3 is 16 residues long. CDR1 ENHRY and CDR2 SYGVKD come from the germline V gene. The CDR3: CAISESGLAETDTQYF. The CDR3 DNA follows: TGTGCCATCAGTGAGTCTGGGCTAGCGGAAACAGATACGCAGTATTTT.

This clonotype was counted ten times or more. V usage is TRBV19 and J usage is TRBJ1-1; tentatively, D is TRBD1 (6 bases). The CDR3 sequence is 13 residues long. V shed 5 bases and J shed 6 bases, with 13 bases lying between them. The germline CDR1 and CDR2 sequences are LNHDA and SQIVND (reference sequence). The CDR3 spells CASSFGGHAEAFF. In nucleotides, the CDR3 is TGTGCCAGTAGTTTTGGGGGGCATGCTGAAGCTTTCTTT. Based on the CDR3 plus reference TRBV19 and TRBJ1-1, the full variable domain is DGGITQSPKYLFRKEGQNVTLSCEQNLNHDAMYWYRQDPGQGLRLIYYSQIVNDFQKGDIAEGYSVSREKKESFPLTVTSAQKNPTAFYLCASSFGGHAEAFFGQGTRLTVV.

This clonotype has at least ten counts. The chain employs TRBV14 and TRBJ2-7; unclear D gene. V lost 1 base to trimming and J lost 2 bases, with 9 bases between them. The CDR3 is made up of 14 amino acids. Germline V gene sequence: CDR1 SGHDN, CDR2 FVKESK. CDR3 DNA sequence: TGTGCCAGCAGCCAAGTCCGTTCCGCCTACGAGCAGTACTTC. Protein: CASSQVRSAYEQYF.

Points on this clonotype: A single base separates this from a much larger clone, so it may be a read error. The chain uses TRBV5-5 and TRBJ2-1; perhaps TRBD2 as D (5 bases). The CDR3 has 15 residues. In germline, CDR1 is SGHKS, CDR2 YYEKEE (reference sequence). The chain's CDR3 is CASRPTRSSYNGQFF. The CDR3 DNA follows: TGTGCCAGCAGACCCACTAGAAGCTCCTACAATGGGCAGTTCTTC.